This T cell receptor beta chain was documented in a study of CD8+ T cells in alopecia areata (dated by TCRdb to 2016 to 2019). Background for the entire study: Treated patients were enrolled in an open-label pilot trial of oral tofacitinib at 5 to 10 mg twice daily for moderate-to-severe alopecia areata. Patients received tofacitinib for 6 to 18 months and were then followed off drug for 6 months to check for delayed response and recurrence. High-throughput TCRbeta sequencing was used to examine T cell clonal expansion in alopecia areata in both the C3H/HeJ mouse model and human patients. In humans, TCRbeta sequencing was performed on scalp tissue and on sorted CD4+ and CD8+ peripheral blood T cells from healthy controls and from patients with patchy or totalis/universalis alopecia areata. Biopsies were taken from tofacitinib-treated patients at baseline and at 4 and 24 weeks of treatment, and a later scalp biopsy was taken in several of the tofacitinib-treated patients. Scalp clonality was compared among normal scalp (n=4), patchy alopecia areata scalp (n=8), and alopecia totalis/universalis scalp (n=8). RNA came from the PAXgene miRNA kit for fixed scalp, the miRNeasy kit for PBMCs, and the RNeasy kit for mouse skin. Amplification of TCRbeta CDR3 regions was done by immunoSEQ multiplex PCR using 35 Vbeta forward primers and 13 Jbeta reverse primers. What the authors observed across the whole study: Lesional scalp, especially in alopecia totalis/universalis, showed higher clonality and more expanded CD8+ clones than normal scalp, suggesting antigenic drive. Shared TCR sequences between patients were less evident than in mice, which may be partly attributable to HLA diversity in the patient population. Unlike mouse skin, which is dominated by gammadelta T cells, normal human skin has resident alphabeta T cells that are also sequenced, and this complicates analysis of the scalp TCR repertoire.

In light of the paper, this sample's time point label describes: baseline before oral tofacitinib. From alopecia areata patients, peripheral blood was collected along with lesional scalp punch biopsies. PBMCs were separated by density centrifugation and stained for CD3, CD4 and CD8, after which CD4+ and CD8+ T cells were sorted on a FACSAria. From a lookup of the germline V gene, CDR1 and CDR2 are SGHTA and FQGNSA. V lost 3 bases and J lost 4 bases, and the count of bases not matched to a germline gene is 7. CDR3 length: 16 amino acids, cysteine to phenylalanine. Here the CDR3 DNA is all that survives: 48 bases in frame from base 1. The library was obtained by the immunoSEQ multiplex PCR assay. To provide template for TCR sequencing, every sample had RNA extracted and reverse transcribed into cDNA. First-strand cDNA was synthesized using SuperScript III with a 2:1 mix of oligo-dT and random hexamers. Amplification bias was assessed with a synthetic immune receptor repertoire, and residual bias was removed computationally. The authors' pipeline ran thus. Raw reads were preprocessed to remove errors, and CDR3 was defined by IMGT conventions from the conserved cysteine to phenylalanine. To get clonality, Shannon entropy was normalized by log2 of the number of productive unique TCRs and the result was subtracted from 1. Scalp TCRbeta sequences were cross-referenced with sorted blood CD4 and CD8 repertoires so that the CD4 or CD8 identity of scalp clones could be inferred. The table comes from immuneACCESS by way of TCRdb, which keeps in-frame sequences with V and J called. Part of the clones is missing from these tables; in studies checked, under half for an unresolved V gene and the rest for unknown reasons. That table is the source of V, J and clone size, and D and trimming were worked out from the DNA. This sample gives approximately 180,000 clones in total; 59% of them show up just once. The ten top clones hold around 15% of the sample.

Only one count was recorded for this clone. Which antigen it targets is not known. No qualities accompany the bases; no much larger clone lies one base away. The source is a human donor with alopecia areata. Here the sequenced sample was CD4+ T cells sorted from blood, taken at week 0. The rearranged chain carries TRBV7-2 and TRBJ2-1, and 9 junctional nucleotides match TRBD1. The DNA sequence is as follows: TGTGCCAGCAGCTTCGTCGACAGGGGGAGGTACAATGAGCAGTTCTTC. This translates into CASSFVDRGRYNEQFF.